This T cell receptor (beta chain) was found in a study of T cell responses to AZD1222 COVID-19 vaccine. The CDR3 loop spans 16 amino acids. The V gene's germline CDR1 is SGDLS and CDR2 YYNGEE. Losses at the gene ends were 0 bases for V and 5 bases for J; bases not matched to a gene: 8. General study results and limits: Among the donors, most were white British and more were female, and clonal diversity was possibly underestimated. Scientists sampled the repertoires only once the peak T cell response had passed.

Clones were read by immunoSEQ multiplex PCR, and TCRdb kept only the in-frame ones, dropping some. The sample records some 120,000 clones, around 92% being singletons. About this clone: Its antigen is unknown.

The genes are TRBV9 and TRBJ2-1; 7 positions agree with TRBD2. The input for sequencing was peripheral blood, taken on day 0 of AZD1222 vaccination. The origin of this receptor is an adult in good health. CDR3 coding DNA: TGTGCCAGCAGCGTAGACGGGAGGTTCAGCAACAATGAGCAGTTCTTC. Amino acids: CASSVDGRFSNNEQFF.